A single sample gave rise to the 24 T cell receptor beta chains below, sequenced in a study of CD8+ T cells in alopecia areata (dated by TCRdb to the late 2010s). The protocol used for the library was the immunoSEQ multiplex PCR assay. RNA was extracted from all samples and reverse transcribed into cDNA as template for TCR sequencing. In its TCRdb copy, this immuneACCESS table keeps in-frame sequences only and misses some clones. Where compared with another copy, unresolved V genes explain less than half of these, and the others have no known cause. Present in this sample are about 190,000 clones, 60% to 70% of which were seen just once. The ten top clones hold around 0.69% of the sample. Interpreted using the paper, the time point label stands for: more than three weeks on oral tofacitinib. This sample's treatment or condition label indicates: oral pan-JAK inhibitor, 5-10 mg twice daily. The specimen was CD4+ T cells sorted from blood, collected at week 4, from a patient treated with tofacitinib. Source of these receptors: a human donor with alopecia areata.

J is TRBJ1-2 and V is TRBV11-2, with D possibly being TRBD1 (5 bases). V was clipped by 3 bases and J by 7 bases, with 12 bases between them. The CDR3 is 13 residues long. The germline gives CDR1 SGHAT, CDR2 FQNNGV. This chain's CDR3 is CASSFAGQGGYTF. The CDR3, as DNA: TGTGCCAGCAGCTTTGCAGGCCAGGGTGGCTACACCTTC. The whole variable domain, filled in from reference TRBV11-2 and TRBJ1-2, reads EAGVAQSPRYKIIEKRQSVAFWCNPISGHATLYWYQQILGQGPKLLIQFQNNGVVDDSQLPKDRFSAERLKGVDSTLKIQPAKLEDSAVYLCASSFAGQGGYTFGSGTRLTVV.

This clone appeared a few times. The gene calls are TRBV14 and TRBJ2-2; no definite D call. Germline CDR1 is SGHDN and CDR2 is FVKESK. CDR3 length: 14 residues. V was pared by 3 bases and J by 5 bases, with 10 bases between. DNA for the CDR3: TGTGCCAGCAGCCATCGAACCGGGACCGGGGAGCTGTTTTTT. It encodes CASSHRTGTGELFF.

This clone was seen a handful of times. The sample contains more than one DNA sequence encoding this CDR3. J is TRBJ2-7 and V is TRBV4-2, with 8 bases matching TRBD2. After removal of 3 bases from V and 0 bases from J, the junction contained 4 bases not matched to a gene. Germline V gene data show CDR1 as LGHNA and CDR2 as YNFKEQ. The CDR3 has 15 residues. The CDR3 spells CASSHAGTSSYEQYF. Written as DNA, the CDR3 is TGTGCCAGCAGCCATGCCGGGACTAGCTCCTACGAGCAGTACTTC.

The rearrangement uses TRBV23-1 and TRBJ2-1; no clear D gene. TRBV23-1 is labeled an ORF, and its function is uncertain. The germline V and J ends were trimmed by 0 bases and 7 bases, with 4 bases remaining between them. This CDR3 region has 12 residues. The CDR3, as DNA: TGCGCCAGCAGTCAATCAACGAATGAGCAGTTCTTC. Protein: CASSQSTNEQFF.

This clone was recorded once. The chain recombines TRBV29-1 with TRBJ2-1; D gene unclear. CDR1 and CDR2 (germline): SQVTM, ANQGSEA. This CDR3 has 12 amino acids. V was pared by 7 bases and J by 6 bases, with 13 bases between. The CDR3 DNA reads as TGCAGCGCCGATCCAACTCGCAATGAGCAGTTCTTC. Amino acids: CSADPTRNEQFF.

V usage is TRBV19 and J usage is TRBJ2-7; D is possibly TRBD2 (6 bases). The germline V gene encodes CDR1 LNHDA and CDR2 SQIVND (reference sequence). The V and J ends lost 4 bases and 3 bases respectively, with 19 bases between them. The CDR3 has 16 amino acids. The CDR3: CASSTHVGGGNYEQYF. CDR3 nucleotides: TGTGCCAGTAGTACCCACGTGGGAGGCGGGAACTACGAGCAGTACTTC. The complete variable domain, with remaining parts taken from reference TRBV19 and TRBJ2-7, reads DGGITQSPKYLFRKEGQNVTLSCEQNLNHDAMYWYRQDPGQGLRLIYYSQIVNDFQKGDIAEGYSVSREKKESFPLTVTSAQKNPTAFYLCASSTHVGGGNYEQYFGPGTRLTVT.

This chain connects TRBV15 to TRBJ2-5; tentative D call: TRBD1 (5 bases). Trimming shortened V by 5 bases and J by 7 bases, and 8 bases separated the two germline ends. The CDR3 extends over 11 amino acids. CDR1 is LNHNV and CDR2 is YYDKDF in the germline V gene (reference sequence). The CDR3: CATSGAGTQYF. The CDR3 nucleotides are TGTGCCACCAGCGGGGCCGGGACCCAGTACTTC.

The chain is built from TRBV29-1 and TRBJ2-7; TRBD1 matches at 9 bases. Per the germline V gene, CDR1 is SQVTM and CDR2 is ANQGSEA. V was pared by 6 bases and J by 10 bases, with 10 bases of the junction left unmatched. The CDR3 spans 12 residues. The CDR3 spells CSVAKWGQGQYF. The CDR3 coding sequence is TGCAGCGTCGCCAAATGGGGACAGGGTCAGTACTTC.

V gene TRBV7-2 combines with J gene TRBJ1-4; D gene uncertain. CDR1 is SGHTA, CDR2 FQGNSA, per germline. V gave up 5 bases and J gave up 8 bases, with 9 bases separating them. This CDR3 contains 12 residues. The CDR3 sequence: CASSPSGEKLFF. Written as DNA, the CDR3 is TGTGCCAGCAGCCCCAGTGGGGAAAAACTGTTTTTT.

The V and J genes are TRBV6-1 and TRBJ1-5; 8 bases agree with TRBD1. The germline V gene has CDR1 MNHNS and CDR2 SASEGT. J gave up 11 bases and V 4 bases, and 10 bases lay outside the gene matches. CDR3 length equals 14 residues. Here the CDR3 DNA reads TGTGCCAGCAGTGCCGGGACAGGAAACTTGGCCCAGCATTTT. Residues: CASSAGTGNLAQHF.

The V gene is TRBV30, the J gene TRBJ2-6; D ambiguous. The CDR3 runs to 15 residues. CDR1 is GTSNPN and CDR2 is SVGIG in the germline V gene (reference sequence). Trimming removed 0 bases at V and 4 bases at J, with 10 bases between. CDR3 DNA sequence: TGTGCCTGGAGTGTGGGGTACACCGGGGCCAACGTCCTGACTTTC. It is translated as CAWSVGYTGANVLTF.

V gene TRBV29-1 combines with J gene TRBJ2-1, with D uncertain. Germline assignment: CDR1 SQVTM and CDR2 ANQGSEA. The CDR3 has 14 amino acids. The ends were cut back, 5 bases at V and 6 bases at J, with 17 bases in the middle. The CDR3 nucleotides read TGCAGCGTTACCACCTCCTCCCGGGTCAATGAGCAGTTCTTC. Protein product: CSVTTSSRVNEQFF.

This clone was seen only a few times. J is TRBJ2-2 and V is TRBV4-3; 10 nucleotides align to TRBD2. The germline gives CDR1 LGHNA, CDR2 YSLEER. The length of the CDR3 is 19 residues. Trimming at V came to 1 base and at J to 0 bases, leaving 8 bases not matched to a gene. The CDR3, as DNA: TGCGCCAGCAGCCAAGCGCTCGGGACTAGCGCATCGAACACCGGGGAGCTGTTTTTT. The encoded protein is CASSQALGTSASNTGELFF.

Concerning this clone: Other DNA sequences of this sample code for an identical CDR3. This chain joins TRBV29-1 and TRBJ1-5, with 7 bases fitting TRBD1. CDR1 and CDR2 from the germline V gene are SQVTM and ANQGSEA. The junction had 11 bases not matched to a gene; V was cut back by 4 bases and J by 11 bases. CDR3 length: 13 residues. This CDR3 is CSVGLVGGQTQHF. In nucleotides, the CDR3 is TGCAGCGTTGGCCTCGTAGGGGGCCAGACCCAGCATTTT.

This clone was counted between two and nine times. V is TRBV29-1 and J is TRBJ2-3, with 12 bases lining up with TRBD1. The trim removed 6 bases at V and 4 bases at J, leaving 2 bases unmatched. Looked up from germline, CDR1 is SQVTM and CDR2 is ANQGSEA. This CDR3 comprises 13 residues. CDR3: CSVGTGGADTQYF. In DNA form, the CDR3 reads TGCAGCGTCGGGACAGGGGGCGCAGATACGCAGTATTTT.

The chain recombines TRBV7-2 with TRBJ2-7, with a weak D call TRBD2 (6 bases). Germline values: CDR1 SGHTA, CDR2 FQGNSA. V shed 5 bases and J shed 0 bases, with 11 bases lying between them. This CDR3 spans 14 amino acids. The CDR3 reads CASSPRGNSYEQYF. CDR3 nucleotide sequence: TGTGCCAGCAGCCCCCGCGGGAACTCCTACGAGCAGTACTTC.

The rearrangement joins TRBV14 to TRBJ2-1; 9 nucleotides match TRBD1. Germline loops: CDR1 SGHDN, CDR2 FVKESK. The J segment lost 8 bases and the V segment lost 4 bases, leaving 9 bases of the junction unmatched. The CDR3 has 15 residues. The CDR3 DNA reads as TGTGCCAGCAGCCGTGACAGGGGGGCGATCGATGAGCAGTTCTTC. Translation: CASSRDRGAIDEQFF. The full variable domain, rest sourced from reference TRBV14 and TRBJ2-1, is EAGVTQFPSHSVIEKGQTVTLRCDPISGHDNLYWYRRVMGKEIKFLLHFVKESKQDESGMPNNRFLAERTGGTYSTLKVQPAELEDSGVYFCASSRDRGAIDEQFFGPGTRLTVL.

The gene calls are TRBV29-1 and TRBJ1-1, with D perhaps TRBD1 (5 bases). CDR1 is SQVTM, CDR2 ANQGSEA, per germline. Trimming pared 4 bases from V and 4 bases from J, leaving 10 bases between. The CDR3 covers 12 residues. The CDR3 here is CSVVGVGTEAFF. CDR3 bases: TGCAGCGTTGTGGGGGTTGGCACTGAAGCTTTCTTT.

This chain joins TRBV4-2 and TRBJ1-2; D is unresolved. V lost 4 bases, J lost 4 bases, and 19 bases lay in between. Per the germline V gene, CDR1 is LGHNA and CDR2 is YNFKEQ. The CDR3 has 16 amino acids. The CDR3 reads CASSPQPRGAGYGYTF. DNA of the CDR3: TGTGCCAGCAGCCCCCAACCGCGGGGAGCGGGCTATGGCTACACCTTC.

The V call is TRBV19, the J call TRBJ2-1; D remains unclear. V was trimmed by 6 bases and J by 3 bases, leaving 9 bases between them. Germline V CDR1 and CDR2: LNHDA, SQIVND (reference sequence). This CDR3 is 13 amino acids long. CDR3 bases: TGTGCCAGTAGCGAGAACCACTACAATGAGCAGTTCTTC. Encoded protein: CASSENHYNEQFF.

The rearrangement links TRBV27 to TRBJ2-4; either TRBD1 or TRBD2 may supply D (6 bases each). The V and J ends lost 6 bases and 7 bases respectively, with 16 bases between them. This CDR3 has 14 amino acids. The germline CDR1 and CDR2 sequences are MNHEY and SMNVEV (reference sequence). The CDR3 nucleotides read TGTGCCAGCAGCCTTCGGTGGAGGGGGAACATTCAGTACTTC. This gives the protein CASSLRWRGNIQYF.

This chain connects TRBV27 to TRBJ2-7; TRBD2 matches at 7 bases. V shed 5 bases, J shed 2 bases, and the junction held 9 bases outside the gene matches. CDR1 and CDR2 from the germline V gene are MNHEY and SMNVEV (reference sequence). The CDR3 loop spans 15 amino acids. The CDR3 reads CASSILRAGTYEQYF. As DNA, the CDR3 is TGTGCCAGCAGTATCCTGAGAGCGGGGACCTACGAGCAGTACTTC.

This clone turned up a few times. Written as DNA, the CDR3 is TGCAGCGCTAGAGGACTAGCGGGGCTCTCCTACGAGCAGTACTTC. This translates into CSARGLAGLSYEQYF. The gene calls are TRBV29-1 and TRBJ2-7, with 12 bases aligning to TRBD2. V gave up 7 bases and J gave up 0 bases; unmatched junction bases: 7. This CDR3 spans 15 amino acids. Germline CDR1 SQVTM, CDR2 ANQGSEA.

CDR3 sequence reads: CASRMGLAGGREQFF. DNA for the CDR3: TGTGCCAGCAGGATGGGACTAGCGGGAGGTCGAGAGCAGTTCTTC. The rearrangement links TRBV2 to TRBJ2-1, with TRBD2 identical over 15 bases. Unmatched junction bases numbered 7, after V lost 6 bases and J lost 10 bases. Germline V gene data show CDR1 as SNHLY and CDR2 as FYNNEI. This CDR3 is built from 15 residues. Full variable domain (outside the CDR3, taken from reference TRBV2 and TRBJ2-1): EPEVTQTPSHQVTQMGQEVILRCVPISNHLYFYWYRQILGQKVEFLVSFYNNEISEKSEIFDDQFSVERPDGSNFTLKIRSTKLEDSAMYFCASRMGLAGGREQFFGPGTRLTVL.